Listed below are T cell receptor beta chains from one sample, sequenced in a study of T cell responses to AZD1222 COVID-19 vaccine. The protocol was immunoSEQ multiplex PCR, while the TCRdb copy is restricted to in-frame clones and leaves out a portion. Of about 110,000 clones listed, 85% to 95% are singletons. Sequencing used peripheral blood, obtained on day 0 of AZD1222 vaccination. These TCRs come from an adult in good health. CDR3s include the opening cysteine and the closing phenylalanine or tryptophan. The D gene is left open where the match is weak. The listing skips clone size in some rows; elsewhere it reads once, few, many or a size class.

>.|.|TRBV28|TRBJ1-2
TGTGCCAGCAGTACACAGAAAAACTATGGCTACACCTTC
CASSTQKNYGYTF
>TRBD2|.|TRBV3-1/TRBV3-2|TRBJ2-6
TGTGCCAGCAGCCAAGAAGGGACTAACTCTGGGGCCAACGTCCTGACTTTC
CASSQEGTNSGANVLTF
>.|.|TRBV7-9|TRBJ1-1
TGTGCCAGCAGCTTAGATCGGTTCGAAGCTTTCTTT
CASSLDRFEAFF
>.|.|TRBV7-3|TRBJ2-5
TGTGCCAGCAGCTCCGGGACGGGCCGACGTGAGACCCAGTACTTC
CASSSGTGRRETQYF
>.|.|TRBV7-9|TRBJ1-3
TGTGCCAGCTGGGAAAGAAACACCATATATTTT
CASWERNTIYF
>.|.|TRBV11-1|TRBJ1-3
TGTGCCAGCAGCTTTGGTCGAACAGGAAACACCATATATTTT
CASSFGRTGNTIYF
>TRBD2|.|TRBV28|TRBJ2-3
TGTGCCAGCAGCAGGACTAGCGGGGTACGCACAGATACGCAGTATTTT
CASSRTSGVRTDTQYF
>.|.|TRBV9|TRBJ1-2
TGTGCCAGCAGCGTAGAACAGAGGGGCTATGGCTACACCTTC
CASSVEQRGYGYTF
>TRBD1|.|TRBV10-3|TRBJ1-2
TGTGCCATCAGTGGCGGACAGGAGCAAGGCTACACCTTC
CAISGGQEQGYTF
>TRBD2|.|TRBV5-1|TRBJ2-5
TGCGCCAGCAGCTTTTGGGGACTAGCGGGGGGGCTCCAAGAGACCCAGTACTTC
CASSFWGLAGGLQETQYF
>TRBD1|once|TRBV11-3|TRBJ1-2
TGTGCCAGCAGCCTCGGGGGGGACAGTAATGGCTACACCTTC
CASSLGGDSNGYTF
>.|.|TRBV3-1/TRBV3-2|TRBJ1-6
TGTGCCAGCAGCCAAGATGGGGGGATCTCACCCCTCCACTTT
CASSQDGGISPLHF
>.|.|TRBV7-2|TRBJ1-1
TGTGCCAGCAGCTTAGGGATTATGAACACTGAAGCTTTCTTT
CASSLGIMNTEAFF
>TRBD1|.|TRBV18|TRBJ2-7
TGTGCCAGCTCACCTCAAGGGACAGGGGGTTCCTACGAGCAGTACTTC
CASSPQGTGGSYEQYF
>TRBD1|.|TRBV5-1|TRBJ1-1
TGCGCCAGCAGCGTAGGGACAGGGGGAGAAGGCACTGAAGCTTTCTTT
CASSVGTGGEGTEAFF
>.|few|TRBV18|TRBJ2-7
TGTGCCAGCTCACCAATGGGCGAGTCCTACGAGCAGTACTTC
CASSPMGESYEQYF
>TRBD2|.|TRBV6-5|TRBJ2-1
TGTGCCAGCAGTTCATGGGACTACTCTAGTAATGAGCAGTTCTTC
CASSSWDYSSNEQFF
>.|once|TRBV18|TRBJ2-5
TGTGCCAGCTCGCCCCAAAAGGGGCAAGAGACCCAGTACTTC
CASSPQKGQETQYF
>.|once|TRBV5-1|TRBJ2-5
TGCGCCAGCAGCCTACTAGGGCAACAAGAGACCCAGTACTTC
CASSLLGQQETQYF
>.|once|TRBV5-1|TRBJ1-2
TGCGCCAGCAGTTTCCCGGGGATTAACTATGGCTACACCTTC
CASSFPGINYGYTF
>.|.|TRBV5-1|TRBJ2-7
TGCGCCAGCAGCCCCAGACTAGGTTACGAGCAGTACTTC
CASSPRLGYEQYF
>.|.|TRBV7-6|TRBJ2-7
TGTGCCAGCAGCCCTCGATCCAGCTCCTACGAGCAGTACTTC
CASSPRSSSYEQYF